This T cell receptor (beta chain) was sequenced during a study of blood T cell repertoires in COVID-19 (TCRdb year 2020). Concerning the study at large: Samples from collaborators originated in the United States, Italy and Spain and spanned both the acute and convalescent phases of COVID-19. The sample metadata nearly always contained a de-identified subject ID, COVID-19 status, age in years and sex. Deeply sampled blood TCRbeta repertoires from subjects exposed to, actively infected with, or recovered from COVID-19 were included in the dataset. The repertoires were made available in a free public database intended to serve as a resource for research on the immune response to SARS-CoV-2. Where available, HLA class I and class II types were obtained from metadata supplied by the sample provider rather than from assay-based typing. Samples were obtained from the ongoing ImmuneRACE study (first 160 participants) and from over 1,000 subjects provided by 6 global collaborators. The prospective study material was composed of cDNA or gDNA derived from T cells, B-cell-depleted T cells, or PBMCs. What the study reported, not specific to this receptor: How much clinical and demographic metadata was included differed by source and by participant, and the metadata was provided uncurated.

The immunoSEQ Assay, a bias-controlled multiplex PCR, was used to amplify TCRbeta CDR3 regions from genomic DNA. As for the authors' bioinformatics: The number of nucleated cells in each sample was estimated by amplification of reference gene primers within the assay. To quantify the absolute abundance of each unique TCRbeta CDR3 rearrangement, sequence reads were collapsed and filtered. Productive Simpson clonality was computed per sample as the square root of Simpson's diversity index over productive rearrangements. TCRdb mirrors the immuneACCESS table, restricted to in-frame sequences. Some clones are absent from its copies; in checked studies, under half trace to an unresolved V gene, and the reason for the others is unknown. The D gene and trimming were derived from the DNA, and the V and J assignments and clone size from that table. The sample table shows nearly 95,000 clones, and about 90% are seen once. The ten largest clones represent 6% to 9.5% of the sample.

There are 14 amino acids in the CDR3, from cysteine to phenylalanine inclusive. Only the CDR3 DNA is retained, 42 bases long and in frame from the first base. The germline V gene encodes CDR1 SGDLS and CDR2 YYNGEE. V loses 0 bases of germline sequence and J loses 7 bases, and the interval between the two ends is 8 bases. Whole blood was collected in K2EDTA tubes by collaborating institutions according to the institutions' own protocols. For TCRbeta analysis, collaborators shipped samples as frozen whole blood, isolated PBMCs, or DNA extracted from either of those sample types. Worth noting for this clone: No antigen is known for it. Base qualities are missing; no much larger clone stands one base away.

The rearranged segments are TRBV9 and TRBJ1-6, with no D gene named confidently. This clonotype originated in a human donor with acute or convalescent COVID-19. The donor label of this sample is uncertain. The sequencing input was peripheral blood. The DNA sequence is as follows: TGTGCCAGCAGCGTAGAACAGTTCAATTCACCCCTCCACTTT. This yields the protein CASSVEQFNSPLHF.